The entry below describes one T cell receptor (beta chain). This sample was taken from a study of T cells in Graves' hyperthyroidism and ophthalmopathy. There were TCR beta CDR3 regions amplified from RNA transcripts. The HTBI set primed first-round TCR CDR3 RT-PCR. TCRdb recomputed calls from the multiplex PCR reads with MiXCR, one row per CDR3 protein. The profile shows under 750,000 distinct CDR3 sequences, around 20% of them singletons. The length of the CDR3 is 15 residues. J gave up 0 bases and V 4 bases, and 3 bases lay outside the gene matches. CDR1 is DFQATT, CDR2 SNEGSKA, per germline (reference sequence). Hyperthyroidism in the patients, aged 18 to 65, was newly diagnosed and under 2 months in duration. PBMCs stemmed from under 11 ml fresh peripheral blood.

Sequencing used blood. The chain recombines TRBV20-1 with TRBJ2-5, with 12 bases matching TRBD2. This clonotype was sampled from a woman aged 50 to 65 with Graves' hyperthyroidism that later progressed to Graves' ophthalmopathy. CDR3 nucleotide sequence: TGCAGTGCTATAAGACTAGCGGGGGACCAAGAGACCCAGTACTTC. It specifies CSAIRLAGDQETQYF.